This T cell receptor (beta chain) is from a study of shared clonotypes between healthy human individuals (dated by TCRdb to the early 2020s). Regarding the research as a whole: The cohort comprised a couple of women and a few men aged 18 to 49 years. Per donor, three plates each were used for CD4 naive and CD4 memory, two for CD8 naive, and one for CD8 memory. The study deeply sequenced blood TCR repertoires of about 5 healthy adults to estimate repertoire size and the extent of clonotype sharing between individuals. Libraries were prepared and TCR repertoires were sequenced by different laboratories using diverse techniques, in order to increase sequencing depth and limit assay-specific biases. Leukapheresis yielded between about 0.85 and 9 billion PBMCs per donor.

The research as a whole found: When a handful of donors were compared, the shared fraction of clonotypes was 5% to 6.5% for naive CD4, approximately 3.5% for naive CD8, 2.3% for memory CD4, and 0.35% to 0.5% for memory CD8. Compared with non-shared clonotypes, clonotypes shared by all four sorted-subset donors had higher generation probabilities. Even with the large sequencing depth, rarefaction of the sorted-subset datasets indicated that sequencing was incomplete. Estimated clonotype richness was generally larger for naive than for memory subsets. Because the study included only a small number of donors, the genetic and exposure-history diversity represented was limited. Sampling was restricted to blood, and TCR repertoires in tissue are likely to differ from TCR repertoires in blood. Pairwise subsampling led to the expectation that sequencing depth would affect the degree of clonotype sharing among donors.

According to the germline V gene, CDR1 reads KGHSH and CDR2 reads LQKENI. The CDR3 runs 16 amino acids, cysteine and phenylalanine included. CDR3 DNA is the only sequence kept; it has 48 bases, read in frame from the first base. V gives up 2 bases and J gives up 2 bases, and the segment between their germline ends measures 16 bases. TCR CDR3 regions were amplified from genomic DNA by multiplex PCR using the deep immunoSEQ assay. Extracted genomic DNA from each cell subset was spread evenly across all wells of several immunoSEQ 96-well plates, with each plate serving as a replicate. For sorted subsets, each replicate PCR was loaded with about 200 ng genomic DNA, equivalent to about 30,000 T cell genomes. Purified libraries were quantified with a Qubit 3.0 fluorometer, sized on a Bioanalyzer 2100, and re-quantified with the KAPA Library Quantification kit. Every immunoSEQ 96-well plate was sequenced on a separate single-read 150-cycle Illumina NextSeq 550 flow cell. For the original study's pipeline: Because the immunoSEQ output held only junctional sequences and lacked quality scores, the filtering could not match the filtering applied to full-length reads. To assign V/J genes and CDR3, sequences were annotated using PyIR, a Python wrapper for IgBLAST v1.9, with IMGT germline references. Reads with weak V/J assignments (E-value above 1e-6), missing CDR3, stop codons, out-of-frame junctions, or ambiguous translated residues were removed. V3J clonotypes were defined as sequences sharing the same inferred V gene, J gene, and CDR3 amino acid sequence. Percentage overlap between repertoires was computed as shared unique clonotypes divided by the size of the smaller repertoire. Three approaches were used to assess repertoire richness: RTK rarefaction, the Chao1 estimator, and Recon v2.1 estimates of unobserved clonotypes. Generation probabilities were computed with OLGA for all TCRbeta clonotypes obtained by the gDNA method from a few donors. TCRdb provides this immuneACCESS table in a form limited to in-frame rearrangements. Some clones are lacking; in checked studies, under half of them reflect an unresolved V gene, and why the rest are absent is not known. That table supplies the V and J calls and clone size; D and trimming were determined from the DNA. For this sample the table gives about 2,500,000 clones, of which 90% to 95% were detected only once. The ten largest account for roughly 0.15% of the sample.

Healthy HIV-negative adults with no recently reported acute infections or vaccinations were included as donors. Only Caucasian adults living in Nashville, Tennessee, USA were represented among the donors. Magnetic negative selection was used to enrich CD4+ T cells, after which naive cells were positively selected on CD45RA and the negative fraction became the memory subset. Blood was collected by leukapheresis, and PBMCs were isolated by Ficoll-Histopaque density gradient centrifugation and then cryopreserved in liquid nitrogen vapor phase. Purity and quantity of every magnetically sorted T cell population were checked by analytical flow cytometry. Each sorted fraction had its genomic DNA isolated and then quantified by UV absorbance on a Nanodrop 2000c. Notes on this clone: The antigen this receptor binds is unknown. Within one base of it there is no much larger clone, and no base qualities were kept.

The rearranged chain carries TRBV18 and TRBJ2-7; the D gene is perhaps TRBD1, on 5 matching bases. The sequence was obtained from a man between 18 and 35 years old in good health. Input material: naive CD4+ T cells sorted from blood. Read against the paper, the sample's cell subset or site label means: CD45RA+ positively selected. The CDR3 amino acid sequence is: CASSPFLTDETYEQYF. In nucleotide form, the sequence is TGTGCCAGCTCACCATTTCTGACAGACGAAACCTACGAGCAGTACTTC.